The 15 T cell receptor beta chains below all came from one sample that was sequenced in a study of PD-1 blockade in classical Hodgkin lymphoma (dated by TCRdb to 2018 to 2021). The time point label, read with the paper, signifies: newly diagnosed, previously untreated cHL patient sample. Magnetic negative selection with a Miltenyi CD4+ T cell isolation kit was used to purify CD4+ T cells from thawed PBMCs. The library came from the immunoSEQ multiplex PCR assay. TCRdb's version of the immuneACCESS table is confined to in-frame rearrangements and falls short of the full clone set. An unresolved V gene accounts for under half of the shortfall where checked; the remainder is of unknown origin. This sample lists some 35,000 clones; approximately 90% were detected once. The ten top clones hold under 0.25% of the sample. What was sequenced was CD4+ T cells from blood. The receptors come from a human donor with classical Hodgkin lymphoma.

This rearrangement joins TRBV18 to TRBJ1-6; 7 nucleotides agree with TRBD1. V dropped 5 bases and J dropped 9; count of bases not matched to a gene: 10. This CDR3 is built from 15 residues. Looked up from germline, CDR1 is KGHSH and CDR2 is LQKENI. The CDR3 spells CASSYWDSEGSPLHF. The CDR3 DNA is TGTGCCAGCTCATATTGGGACAGTGAGGGTTCACCCCTCCACTTT.

CDR3 region: CASRRTTGTEAFF. Written as DNA, the CDR3 is TGTGCCAGCAGGAGGACCACCGGAACTGAAGCTTTCTTT. The chain carries TRBV6-6 and TRBJ1-1; the D is unclear. Trimming removed 6 bases from V and 5 bases from J, with 13 bases in between. Germline V lookup: CDR1 MNHNY, CDR2 SVGAGI (reference sequence). The CDR3 spans 13 residues.

The chain joins TRBV27 to TRBJ2-3; 16 bases align to TRBD2. The CDR3 contains 18 residues. Germline lookup yields CDR1 MNHEY and CDR2 SMNVEV (reference sequence). Trimming took 1 base from V and 1 from J; bases not matched to a gene: 2. The CDR3 sequence is CASSLLGLAGGRTDTQYF. CDR3 DNA: TGTGCCAGCAGTTTATTGGGACTAGCGGGGGGGCGCACAGATACGCAGTATTTT.

CDR3 amino acids: CASSPPGPRNQPQHF. Here the CDR3 DNA reads TGTGCCAGCAGCCCCCCGGGCCCCCGCAATCAGCCCCAGCATTTT. This sequence joins TRBV6-6 and TRBJ1-5; D unresolved. Germline V CDR1 and CDR2: MNHNY, SVGAGI (reference sequence). V lost 6 bases to trimming and J lost 2 bases, with 14 bases between them. The CDR3 covers 15 residues.

The chain joins TRBV7-2 to TRBJ2-7, with D maybe TRBD1 (6 bases). This CDR3 comprises 15 residues. Germline V gene data show CDR1 as SGHTA and CDR2 as FQGNSA. V lost 2 bases, J lost 7 bases, and 18 bases lay in between. CDR3 region: CASSLQTAGVREQYF. In DNA form, the CDR3 reads TGTGCCAGCAGCTTACAGACAGCAGGGGTGCGAGAGCAGTACTTC.

The rearrangement links TRBV5-1 to TRBJ2-5; D is perhaps TRBD1 (6 bases). V gave up 0 bases and J gave up 4 bases, with 16 bases separating them. CDR1 is SGHRS, CDR2 YFSETQ, per germline. This CDR3 has 16 amino acids. CDR3 in DNA: TGCGCCAGCAGCTTGGGAGCCCACAGGGAAGGAGAGACCCAGTACTTC. Translation gives CASSLGAHREGETQYF.

The J gene is TRBJ1-2, the V gene TRBV25-1; D is unresolved. Trimming shortened V by 0 bases and J by 7 bases, and 21 bases separated the two germline ends. The germline V gene encodes CDR1 MGHDK and CDR2 SYGVNS. The CDR3 spans 17 residues. CDR3 DNA: TGTGCCAGCAGTGAATATTCGGGGAGGCACCCAGTTCCTGGCTACACCTTC. Protein sequence: CASSEYSGRHPVPGYTF.

The gene calls are TRBV7-9 and TRBJ1-1, with D uncertain. Germline CDR1 reads SEHNR; CDR2 reads FQNEAQ (reference sequence). CDR3 length: 17 residues. Deletions cut 5 bases from V and 4 bases from J, with 23 bases between. CDR3 region: CASSRTISTVIATEAFF. The CDR3 coding sequence is TGTGCCAGCAGCCGAACGATTAGTACAGTGATCGCCACTGAAGCTTTCTTT.

This rearrangement joins TRBV4-2 to TRBJ2-5; D may correspond to TRBD1 or TRBD2 (5 bases each). Trimming removed 3 bases at V and 1 base at J, with 12 bases between. The CDR3 loop spans 15 amino acids. Germline CDR1 is LGHNA and CDR2 is YNFKEQ. CDR3: CASSHRPGGQETQYF. The DNA for the CDR3 is TGTGCCAGCAGCCACCGCCCTGGGGGCCAAGAGACCCAGTACTTC.

This rearrangement joins TRBV5-1 to TRBJ1-1; D remains unclear. The V end lost 0 bases, the J end lost 1 base, and 10 bases lay between the germline ends. Germline V gene data show CDR1 as SGHRS and CDR2 as YFSETQ. The CDR3 loop spans 15 amino acids. CDR3 sequence (DNA): TGCGCCAGCAGCTTGGGTAGCCCGTCGAACACTGAAGCTTTCTTT. This sequence encodes CASSLGSPSNTEAFF.

The V call is TRBV7-9, the J call TRBJ2-1; 9 bases line up with TRBD2. The CDR3 has 16 residues. The germline CDR1 and CDR2 sequences are SEHNR and FQNEAQ (reference sequence). V shed 5 bases, J shed 3 bases, and the junction held 8 bases outside the gene matches. The CDR3 DNA reads TGTGCCAGCAGCCCTGCGGGGACTAGCAACTACAATGAGCAGTTCTTC. It encodes CASSPAGTSNYNEQFF.

The chain has TRBV2 and TRBJ2-7, with D hard to call. V dropped 4 bases and J dropped 5 bases, with 6 bases sitting between them. The CDR3 spans 11 residues. The V gene's germline CDR1 is SNHLY and CDR2 FYNNEI. The CDR3 protein is CASSVSHEQYF. The CDR3 DNA reads as TGTGCCAGCAGTGTATCGCACGAGCAGTACTTC.

The J gene is TRBJ1-2, the V gene TRBV7-2; TRBD1 matches 9 bases. The germline V gene encodes CDR1 SGHTA and CDR2 FQGNSA. Trimming removed 5 bases from V and 6 bases from J; junction bases left unmatched: 4. This CDR3 spans 13 amino acids. In nucleotides, the CDR3 is TGTGCCAGCAGCCTTACAGGGGGCGATGGCTACACCTTC. Its protein product is CASSLTGGDGYTF.

V usage is TRBV10-2 and J usage is TRBJ2-5, with TRBD2 matching over 7 bases. The germline gives CDR1 WSHSY, CDR2 SAAADI. The CDR3 contains 13 residues. V shed 2 bases and J 7 bases; nucleotides not matched to a gene: 4. The CDR3 is CASSEGGEVTQYF. The DNA for the CDR3 is TGCGCCAGCAGTGAGGGGGGGGAGGTGACCCAGTACTTC.

The rearrangement links TRBV18 to TRBJ2-1; D remains ambiguous. The CDR3 loop spans 14 amino acids. V was cut by 8 bases and J by 3 bases, with 14 bases left in between. Looked up from germline, CDR1 is KGHSH and CDR2 is LQKENI. CDR3 loop: CASTPPPSYNEQFF. The CDR3 region has the DNA TGTGCCAGCACCCCGCCCCCTAGCTACAATGAGCAGTTCTTC.